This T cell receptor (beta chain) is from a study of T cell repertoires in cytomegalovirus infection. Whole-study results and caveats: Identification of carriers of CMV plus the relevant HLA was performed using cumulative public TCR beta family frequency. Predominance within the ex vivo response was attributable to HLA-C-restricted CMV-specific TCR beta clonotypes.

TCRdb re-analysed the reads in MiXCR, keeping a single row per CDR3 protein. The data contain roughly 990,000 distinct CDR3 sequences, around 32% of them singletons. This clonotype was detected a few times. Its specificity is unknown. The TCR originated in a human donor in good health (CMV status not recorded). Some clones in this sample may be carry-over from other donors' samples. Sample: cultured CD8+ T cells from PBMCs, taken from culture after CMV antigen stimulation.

The CDR3: CASSEARPGFGYTF. As DNA, the CDR3 is TGTGCCAGCAGTGAAGCCCGACCTGGCTTTGGCTACACCTTC. V is TRBV6-1 and J is TRBJ1-2; D call uncertain. CDR1 and CDR2 (germline): MNHNS, SASEGT. The CDR3 is made up of 14 amino acids. The ends were cut back, 0 bases at V and 7 bases at J, with 12 bases in the middle.